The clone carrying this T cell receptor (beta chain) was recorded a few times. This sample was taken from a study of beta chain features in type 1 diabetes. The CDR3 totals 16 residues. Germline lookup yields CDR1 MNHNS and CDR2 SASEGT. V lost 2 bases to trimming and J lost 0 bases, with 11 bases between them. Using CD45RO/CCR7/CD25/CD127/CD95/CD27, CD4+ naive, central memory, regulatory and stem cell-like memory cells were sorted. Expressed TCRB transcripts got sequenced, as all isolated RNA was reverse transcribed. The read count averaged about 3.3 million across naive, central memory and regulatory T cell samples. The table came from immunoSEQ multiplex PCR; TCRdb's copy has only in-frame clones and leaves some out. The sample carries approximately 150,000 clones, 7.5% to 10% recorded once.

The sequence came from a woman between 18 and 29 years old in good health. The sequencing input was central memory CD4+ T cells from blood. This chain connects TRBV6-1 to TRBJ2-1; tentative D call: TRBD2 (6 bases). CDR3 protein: CASSERDWSSYNEQFF. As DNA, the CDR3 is TGTGCCAGCAGTGAAAGGGACTGGAGCTCCTACAATGAGCAGTTCTTC.